The rows below give T cell receptor beta chains drawn from one sample of a study of blood T cell repertoires in COVID-19. The data were produced by immunoSEQ multiplex PCR, yet TCRdb's version contains in-frame clones alone and is incomplete. The sample includes 200,000 or so clones, around 86% of them seen just once. Source material: peripheral blood. Receptors originate from a man aged 55 to 70 with acute or convalescent COVID-19. CDR3s include the opening cysteine and the closing phenylalanine or tryptophan. D genes are given only for firm matches. A row's size may be missing; if present it is once, few, many or a size class.

TRBJ2-7 | TRBD1 | NA | TRBV6-5 | TGTGCCAGCAGCGAGTACAGGGGGCGTGGGTACGAGCAGTACTTC | CASSEYRGRGYEQYF
TRBJ1-5 | NA | NA | TRBV2 | TGTGCCAGTAGTTGGGGCCATACGAGTGTTAGCAATCAGCCCCAGCATTTT | CASSWGHTSVSNQPQHF
TRBJ1-3 | NA | once | TRBV11-2 | TGTGCCAGCAGCTCTAGCGTCCTATCAGGAAACACCATATATTTT | CASSSSVLSGNTIYF
TRBJ1-3 | TRBD1 | NA | TRBV6-6 | TGTGCCAGCAGTCGAATACCGGGACAGGTCTCTGGAAACACCATATATTTT | CASSRIPGQVSGNTIYF
TRBJ2-7 | NA | once | TRBV28 | TGTGCCAGCAGTTTGCATAACCCTAGCTCCTACGAGCAGTACTTC | CASSLHNPSSYEQYF
TRBJ2-2 | NA | NA | TRBV11-3 | TGTGCCAGCAGCTTAATTGCAGGGAACACCGGGGAGCTGTTTTTT | CASSLIAGNTGELFF
TRBJ2-3 | TRBD1 | NA | TRBV6-5 | TGTGCCAGCAGTTACTCGGAGGACAGGGCACATACGCAGTATTTT | CASSYSEDRAHTQYF
TRBJ1-1 | NA | NA | TRBV19 | TGTGCCAGTAGTATAGACTCCCGGAGGAACACTGAAGCTTTCTTT | CASSIDSRRNTEAFF
TRBJ2-7 | TRBD1 | once | TRBV2 | TGTGCCAGCAGGCCGGGACAGTTAGAGCAGTACTTC | CASRPGQLEQYF
TRBJ2-5 | TRBD1 | NA | TRBV6-5 | TGTGCCAGCAGTTATTTAGGACAGGGTGAAGAGACCCAGTACTTC | CASSYLGQGEETQYF
TRBJ1-5 | TRBD1 | NA | TRBV28 | TGTGCCAGCACTACCGGGACAGGGACAGGCCAGCCCCAGCATTTT | CASTTGTGTGQPQHF
TRBJ1-2 | NA | NA | TRBV6-1 | TGTGCCAGCAGTGAAACACCCATTGTATCTAACTATGGCTACACCTTC | CASSETPIVSNYGYTF
TRBJ1-2 | TRBD1 | NA | TRBV4-2 | TGTGCCAGCAGCCAACCCGGGACAGGGGGCAGCTATGGCTACACCTTC | CASSQPGTGGSYGYTF
TRBJ2-6 | TRBD1 | NA | TRBV7-7 | TGTGCCAGCAGCCCACATCCGGTGACAGGGGGCTTTGGGGCCAACGTCCTGACTTTC | CASSPHPVTGGFGANVLTF
TRBJ2-3 | TRBD2 | few | TRBV5-4 | TGTGCCAGCAGCCATCCTAGCGGGGGGGCGGTGGATACGCAGTATTTT | CASSHPSGGAVDTQYF
TRBJ2-3 | TRBD2 | NA | TRBV4-2 | TGTGCCAGCAGCCAAGAGCCCAGCGGGGGATCAACCAATACGCAGTATTTT | CASSQEPSGGSTNTQYF
TRBJ2-7 | NA | NA | TRBV30 | TGTGCCTGGAGCCCCGAGGACGAGCAGTACTTC | CAWSPEDEQYF
TRBJ2-3 | TRBD2 | once | TRBV27 | TGTGCCAGCAATGGCGGGGGGACAGATACGCAGTATTTT | CASNGGGTDTQYF
TRBJ1-4 | NA | NA | TRBV28 | TGTGCCAGCAGGCCCGACAGGCTTAATGAAAAACTGTTTTTT | CASRPDRLNEKLFF
TRBJ2-3 | TRBD2 | NA | TRBV10-2 | TGCGCCAGCAGTGAGACGGTTGGGGGACTAGCGACAGATACGCAGTATTTT | CASSETVGGLATDTQYF
TRBJ2-2 | NA | NA | TRBV12-3/TRBV12-4 | TGTGCCAGCAGCCGGACAGTGGTCGGGGAGCTGTTTTTT | CASSRTVVGELFF
TRBJ2-1 | TRBD1 | NA | TRBV5-1 | TGCGCCAGCAGCCCCGGACAGGGGAGGTATGAGCAGTTCTTC | CASSPGQGRYEQFF
TRBJ2-7 | NA | NA | TRBV13 | TGTGCCAGCAGCTTAGCAGGGCTCTCCTACGAGCAGTACTTC | CASSLAGLSYEQYF
TRBJ2-7 | NA | NA | TRBV6-5 | TGTGCCAGCAGCTCACAGGGTCGGGAGCAGTACTTC | CASSSQGREQYF
TRBJ2-5 | NA | NA | TRBV11-2 | TGTGCCAGCAGCTTAGCACAAGGGGCTTTAAAGACCCAGTACTTC | CASSLAQGALKTQYF
TRBJ2-5 | NA | NA | TRBV9 | TGTGCCAGCAGCGTAGGCCCAGCGGAGCTCCAAGAGACCCAGTACTTC | CASSVGPAELQETQYF
TRBJ2-3 | TRBD2 | NA | TRBV6-5 | TGTGCCAGCAGTTACCGTGGGGGGGTTACAACAGATACGCAGTATTTT | CASSYRGGVTTDTQYF
TRBJ2-7 | TRBD1 | NA | TRBV27 | TGTGCCAGCAGTCCAGGGGGCCCGAAACACCCGCCCTACGAGCAGTACTTC | CASSPGGPKHPPYEQYF
TRBJ2-5 | TRBD1 | NA | TRBV3-1/TRBV3-2 | TGTGCCAGCAGCCCGGACCAAACCGACAGGGGGGTGCAAGAGACCCAGTACTTC | CASSPDQTDRGVQETQYF
TRBJ1-1 | TRBD1 | few | TRBV29-1 | TGCAGCGTAAGGACAGGGGGAAACACTGAAGCTTTCTTT | CSVRTGGNTEAFF
TRBJ2-1 | NA | NA | TRBV4-1 | TGCGCCAGCAGCCAAAGCCTGGGAGGGGGGGGCCGGAATGAGCAGTTCTTC | CASSQSLGGGGRNEQFF
TRBJ2-7 | TRBD2 | few | TRBV7-3 | TGTGCCAGCAGCCTGGGACTAGCGGACCCCTACGAGCAGTACTTC | CASSLGLADPYEQYF
TRBJ2-5 | TRBD2 | NA | TRBV4-1 | TGCGCCAGCAGCCAAGGACATCGGCTAGCGGAACAAGAGACCCAGTACTTC | CASSQGHRLAEQETQYF
TRBJ2-1 | NA | NA | TRBV5-8 | TGTGCCAGCACCAGGGGTTCGGCCTCCTACAATGAGCAGTTCTTC | CASTRGSASYNEQFF
TRBJ2-7 | NA | NA | TRBV7-9 | TGTGCCAGCAGTCTGTCGTCAGGGTCCTACGAGCAGTACTTC | CASSLSSGSYEQYF
TRBJ1-2 | NA | NA | TRBV2 | TGTGCCAGCAGCGAAGAAATTGGGACAAGGCCCGGCTATGGCTACACCTTC | CASSEEIGTRPGYGYTF
TRBJ2-1 | TRBD1 | NA | TRBV11-2 | TGTGCCAGCAGCATTCTAGGGACAGGGACCTACAATGAGCAGTTCTTC | CASSILGTGTYNEQFF
TRBJ2-7 | TRBD2 | once | TRBV11-2 | TGTGCCAGCAGCTTGAGCGGGGGGGCGGGAGAGCAGTACTTC | CASSLSGGAGEQYF
TRBJ2-4 | NA | NA | TRBV12-3/TRBV12-4 | TGTGCCAGCAGTTGGGGCAGCAAAAACATTCAGTACTTC | CASSWGSKNIQYF
TRBJ1-2 | NA | NA | TRBV4-1 | TGCGCCAGCAGCCAACTAGACAGGACCCGCCGTGGCTACACCTTC | CASSQLDRTRRGYTF
TRBJ1-2 | NA | NA | TRBV4-2 | TGTGCCAGCAGCCAAGACAACTGGGGGGAGAACTATGGCTACACCTTC | CASSQDNWGENYGYTF
TRBJ2-5 | TRBD1 | once | TRBV5-1 | TGCGCCAGCAGCGTAACACCACAGGGGGCGCAAGAGACCCAGTACTTC | CASSVTPQGAQETQYF
TRBJ2-5 | TRBD2 | NA | TRBV19 | TGTGCCAGTAGATGGAGCGGGACGATGGGAGAGACCCAGTACTTC | CASRWSGTMGETQYF
TRBJ2-4 | TRBD1 | NA | TRBV2 | TGTGCCAGCAGTGAAGACAGGGGGCTTGGCATTCAGTACTTC | CASSEDRGLGIQYF
TRBJ1-2 | NA | NA | TRBV7-9 | TGTGCCAGCAGCCTTGGGGGGATGGGTGGCTACACCTTC | CASSLGGMGGYTF
TRBJ2-1 | NA | NA | TRBV5-4 | TGTGCCAGCAGCTTGCCGCCGATAGGGGCAAGCTCCTACAATGAGCAGTTCTTC | CASSLPPIGASSYNEQFF
TRBJ2-5 | TRBD2 | NA | TRBV2 | TGTGCCAGCAGCCAGCTAGCGGGGGAGTCTTTAACCCAGTACTTC | CASSQLAGESLTQYF
TRBJ1-1 | NA | NA | TRBV4-3 | TGCGCCAGCAGCCGAAAGGGGGGGGACACTGAAGCTTTCTTT | CASSRKGGDTEAFF
TRBJ1-5 | TRBD1 | NA | TRBV28 | TGTGCCAACAGAGGGACAGGGGAGGGTCAGCCCCAGCATTTT | CANRGTGEGQPQHF
TRBJ1-4 | TRBD1 | NA | TRBV9 | TGTGCCAGCAGCGTAGGGGGGGACAGTCTCAATGAAAAACTGTTTTTT | CASSVGGDSLNEKLFF
TRBJ1-2 | NA | NA | TRBV21-1 | TGTGCCAGCAGCAAAGCCAGGGACAGCCCTTGGGACTATGGCTACACCTTC | CASSKARDSPWDYGYTF
TRBJ2-5 | TRBD2 | NA | TRBV27 | TGTGCCAGCAGTCCGGGAGCGGGGGCGCCACAAGAGACCCAGTACTTC | CASSPGAGAPQETQYF
TRBJ1-2 | TRBD1 | NA | TRBV19 | TGTGCCAGTAGCCAACAGGGGCCTAACTATGGCTACACCTTC | CASSQQGPNYGYTF